This entry lists 27 T cell receptor beta chains sequenced from one sample in a study of beta chain features in type 1 diabetes. All of the isolated RNA was reverse transcribed, so expressed TCRB transcripts were sequenced. Repertoires were generated with immunoSEQ multiplex PCR, while TCRdb's copy carries only in-frame clones and drops some. The sample has 400,000 to 600,000 clones; 30% are singletons. Material for sequencing was naive CD4+ T cells from blood. The receptors were sampled from a man aged 18 to 30 in good health.

This chain connects TRBV7-6 to TRBJ2-3, with 14 bases aligning to TRBD2. This CDR3 has 15 amino acids. The V gene's germline CDR1 is SGHVS and CDR2 FNYEAQ. The V gene end was trimmed by 5 bases and the J gene end by 6 bases; junction bases not matched to a gene: 4. The CDR3 here is CASSPGLAGGDTQYF. As DNA, the CDR3 is TGTGCCAGCAGCCCCGGACTAGCGGGAGGTGATACGCAGTATTTT.

The chain uses TRBV23-1 and TRBJ2-7, with 9 nucleotides matching TRBD1. TRBV23-1 is an ORF, and what it does is uncertain. This CDR3 spans 20 amino acids. The V and J ends lost 6 bases and 0 bases, in that order; junction bases with no gene match: 21. The CDR3 DNA follows: TGCGCCAGCAGAAGACAAGGAATCCGGAACAGGGGGCCACACTCCTACGAGCAGTACTTC. Encoded protein: CASRRQGIRNRGPHSYEQYF.

V usage is TRBV4-1 and J usage is TRBJ2-1; D remains ambiguous. CDR3 length: 13 residues. The ends were cut back, 6 bases at V and 3 bases at J, with 9 bases in the middle. Germline CDR1 is MGHRA and CDR2 is YSYEKL. The CDR3 nucleotides are TGCGCCAGCAGTTCAGAGTACTACAATGAGCAGTTCTTC. This translates into CASSSEYYNEQFF.

This clone was detected a few times. The chain links TRBV5-1 to TRBJ2-5; TRBD1 matches 7 bases. The CDR3 is 14 residues long. The J segment lost 5 bases and the V segment lost 3 bases, leaving 7 bases of the junction unmatched. Germline CDR1 and CDR2: SGHRS and YFSETQ. DNA of the CDR3: TGCGCCAGCAGCTCGACAGGGAGAGGCGAGACCCAGTACTTC. It yields the protein CASSSTGRGETQYF.

The chain combines TRBV7-2 with TRBJ2-7, with 13 bases matching TRBD2. The CDR3 totals 14 residues. Looked up from germline, CDR1 is SGHTA and CDR2 is FQGNSA. The V gene end was trimmed by 2 bases and the J gene end by 6 bases; junction bases not matched to a gene: 1. Here the CDR3 DNA reads TGTGCCAGCAGCTTATGGACTAGCGGGAGCGAGCAGTACTTC. This codes for CASSLWTSGSEQYF.

The rearrangement uses TRBV7-3 and TRBJ1-1, with D tentatively TRBD1 (6 bases). Germline CDR1 SGHTA, CDR2 FQGTGA. Trimming removed 5 bases from V and 1 base from J, with 11 bases in between. This CDR3 has 14 amino acids. The CDR3 reads CASSQGHKNTEAFF. The CDR3 DNA reads as TGTGCCAGCAGCCAGGGACACAAGAACACTGAAGCTTTCTTT.

This clone was observed a few times. The chain employs TRBV28 and TRBJ2-5, with TRBD1 matching over 7 bases. Germline lookup yields CDR1 MDHEN and CDR2 SYDVKM. V lost 6 bases, J lost 5 bases, and 6 bases stayed unmatched. This CDR3 contains 13 residues. This CDR3 reads CASSQGGAETQYF. DNA for the CDR3: TGTGCCAGCAGCCAAGGGGGCGCGGAGACCCAGTACTTC.

This clone was recorded a few times. The chain links TRBV7-2 to TRBJ2-3; 15 nucleotides agree with TRBD2. Germline V CDR1 and CDR2: SGHTA, FQGNSA. The CDR3 is 16 residues long. V shed 1 base and J 7 bases; nucleotides not matched to a gene: 3. In DNA, the CDR3 is TGTGCCAGCAGCTTAGGGGGACTAGCGGGAGGAAATACGCAGTATTTT. Protein sequence: CASSLGGLAGGNTQYF. The full variable domain, in which reference TRBV7-2 and TRBJ2-3 provide the parts outside the CDR3, is GAGVSQSPSNKVTEKGKDVELRCDPISGHTALYWYRQSLGQGLEFLIYFQGNSAPDKSGLPSDRFSAERTGGSVSTLTIQRTQQEDSAVYLCASSLGGLAGGNTQYFGPGTRLTVL.

V and J are TRBV30 and TRBJ2-2, with D perhaps matching TRBD1 (6 bases). Germline lookup yields CDR1 GTSNPN and CDR2 SVGIG (reference sequence). V was pared by 7 bases and J by 0 bases, with 12 bases between. This CDR3 has 14 amino acids. Here the CDR3 DNA reads TGTGCCTCCCCAGGGGATTCGAACACCGGGGAGCTGTTTTTT. It is translated as CASPGDSNTGELFF.

The chain carries TRBV7-9 and TRBJ2-1; 9 bases map to TRBD2. With 1 base clipped from V and 6 bases from J, the junction kept 4 bases outside the gene matches. The CDR3 runs to 15 residues. Germline values: CDR1 SEHNR, CDR2 FQNEAQ (reference sequence). This CDR3 is CASSLVSGRINEQFF. The CDR3 bases are TGTGCCAGCAGCTTAGTTAGCGGGAGAATCAATGAGCAGTTCTTC.

This clone occurred a few times. This rearrangement joins TRBV6-1 to TRBJ2-1, with 12 bases fitting TRBD2. CDR3 length: 13 amino acids. Germline V lookup: CDR1 MNHNS, CDR2 SASEGT. Trimming at V came to 10 bases and at J to 7 bases, leaving 5 bases not matched to a gene. This CDR3 is CATGLAGPNEQFF. CDR3 DNA sequence: TGTGCCACGGGACTAGCGGGCCCTAATGAGCAGTTCTTC.

This clone was seen more than once but under ten times. V and J are TRBV10-3 and TRBJ2-3; 12 bases are a match to TRBD1. J lost 0 bases, V lost 2 bases, and 3 bases had no gene match. The V gene's germline CDR1 is ENHRY and CDR2 SYGVKD. This CDR3 is 17 amino acids long. DNA of the CDR3: TGTGCCATCAGTGAGGTGGGACAGGGGGCCAGCACAGATACGCAGTATTTT. It translates to CAISEVGQGASTDTQYF.

The rearrangement joins TRBV29-1 to TRBJ1-4, with D hard to call. The germline V and J ends were trimmed by 7 bases and 3 bases, with 9 bases remaining between them. Germline V gene sequence: CDR1 SQVTM, CDR2 ANQGSEA. The CDR3 has 12 amino acids. This CDR3 reads CSAGSPNEKLFF. CDR3 coding DNA: TGCAGCGCCGGGAGCCCTAATGAAAAACTGTTTTTT.

The J gene is TRBJ2-3, the V gene TRBV6-1, with unresolved D. CDR1 is MNHNS, CDR2 SASEGT, per germline. V was pared by 6 bases and J by 0 bases, with 10 bases between. This CDR3 has 14 residues. CDR3 bases: TGTGCCAGCAGGCAAGGCGGAAGCACAGATACGCAGTATTTT. Translated: CASRQGGSTDTQYF.

In its sample, this clone was seen a few times. The J gene is TRBJ1-5, the V gene TRBV20-1; D not certain. V lost 0 bases to trimming and J lost 12 bases, with 9 bases between them. The CDR3 covers 11 residues. Germline V lookup: CDR1 DFQATT, CDR2 SNEGSKA (reference sequence). The CDR3: CSARDGPSQHF. The DNA for the CDR3 is TGCAGTGCTAGAGATGGGCCCAGCCAGCATTTT.

This clone was seen only a few times. V is TRBV29-1 and J is TRBJ1-4, with D maybe TRBD1 (5 bases). CDR3 length: 14 residues. Between the trimmed V and J ends, which lost 2 bases and 8 bases, there was a span of 15 bases. Germline CDR1 is SQVTM and CDR2 is ANQGSEA. This CDR3 reads CSVETQGGGEKLFF. CDR3 in DNA: TGCAGCGTTGAAACCCAGGGTGGAGGAGAAAAACTGTTTTTT.

The chain is built from TRBV5-1 and TRBJ2-7; D remains unclear. The germline CDR1 and CDR2 sequences are SGHRS and YFSETQ. CDR3 size: 16 residues. The V end lost 0 bases, the J end lost 2 bases, and 15 bases lay between the germline ends. The CDR3 protein is CASSLGPARLAYEQYF. The CDR3, as DNA: TGCGCCAGCAGCTTGGGACCCGCCCGATTAGCCTACGAGCAGTACTTC.

This clone was found a few times. This sequence joins TRBV6-6 and TRBJ2-7; D gene uncertain. V was pared by 0 bases and J by 7 bases, with 13 bases between. Germline V gene sequence: CDR1 MNHNY, CDR2 SVGAGI (reference sequence). CDR3 length: 14 amino acids. The CDR3 protein is CASSYSSRAGEQYF. Written as DNA, the CDR3 is TGTGCCAGCAGTTACTCGAGTAGGGCTGGTGAGCAGTACTTC.

The chain is built from TRBV15 and TRBJ1-2, with D unclear. Trimming left V 6 bases short and J 1 base short, with 12 bases between. Germline assignment: CDR1 LNHNV and CDR2 YYDKDF (reference sequence). The CDR3 runs to 14 residues. DNA for the CDR3: TGTGCCACCAGGAGGGAGTACAATAACTATGGCTACACCTTC. Residues: CATRREYNNYGYTF.

The V gene is TRBV29-1, the J gene TRBJ2-1; the D is unclear. The CDR3 covers 13 residues. Germline values: CDR1 SQVTM, CDR2 ANQGSEA. V lost 5 bases and J 4 bases, leaving 12 bases between the germline ends. The CDR3 here is CSVSWTFYNEQFF. The CDR3 region has the DNA TGCAGCGTTTCTTGGACCTTTTACAATGAGCAGTTCTTC.

This clone was detected only once. The chain links TRBV30 to TRBJ2-7, with TRBD1 matching 7 bases. The junction had 10 bases not matched to a gene; V was cut back by 0 bases and J by 5 bases. The germline CDR1 and CDR2 sequences are GTSNPN and SVGIG (reference sequence). This CDR3 is built from 15 residues. The CDR3 is CAWSVRQGLVHEQYF. The CDR3 DNA is TGTGCCTGGAGTGTACGACAGGGTTTAGTCCACGAGCAGTACTTC.

This clone was picked up a small number of times. V and J are TRBV7-2 and TRBJ2-3; tentative D call: TRBD1 (6 bases). V gave up 0 bases and J gave up 1 base, with 11 bases separating them. The CDR3 is 16 amino acids. Germline V gives CDR1 SGHTA, CDR2 FQGNSA. CDR3 region: CASSLAAGAGTDTQYF. DNA for the CDR3: TGTGCCAGCAGCTTAGCCGCAGGGGCGGGCACAGATACGCAGTATTTT.

There are a few counts of this clone. This chain joins TRBV18 and TRBJ1-3; D is unclear. Germline CDR1 reads KGHSH; CDR2 reads LQKENI. The V end was cut by 8 bases, the J end by 1 base, with 12 bases between. The CDR3 loop spans 14 amino acids. For the CDR3, the DNA is TGTGCCAGCGCCGCGGTCGGGTCTGGAAACACCATATATTTT. Translated: CASAAVGSGNTIYF.

This clone was seen a handful of times. V usage is TRBV25-1 and J usage is TRBJ2-3; 10 bases align to TRBD2. J gave up 6 bases and V 7 bases, and 4 bases lay outside the gene matches. There are 13 residues in the CDR3. Germline CDR1 reads MGHDK; CDR2 reads SYGVNS. DNA of the CDR3: TGTGCCAGCAAAACTAGCGGGATTGATACGCAGTATTTT. Its translation is CASKTSGIDTQYF.

This clone turned up a few times. This chain uses TRBV7-9 with TRBJ2-7; unclear D gene. Germline V gives CDR1 SEHNR, CDR2 FQNEAQ (reference sequence). Deletions cut 2 bases from V and 6 bases from J, with 20 bases between. This CDR3 contains 16 residues. For the CDR3, the DNA is TGTGCCAGCAGCTTATCTATGGGCCTTGGATCCCCCGAGCAGTACTTC. Its translation is CASSLSMGLGSPEQYF.

The V gene is TRBV18, the J gene TRBJ1-4; D gene ambiguous. The CDR3 loop spans 15 amino acids. Germline V gene sequence: CDR1 KGHSH, CDR2 LQKENI. Between the trimmed V and J ends, which lost 3 bases and 0 bases, there was a span of 8 bases. The DNA for the CDR3 is TGTGCCAGCTCACCCGTGGCGCCAACTAATGAAAAACTGTTTTTT. Translated: CASSPVAPTNEKLFF.

This clone was recorded a few times. This sequence joins TRBV7-2 and TRBJ2-7; possible D gene TRBD2, 5 bases. Trimming took off 6 bases at V and 7 bases at J, with 19 bases between the two ends. CDR1 and CDR2 (germline): SGHTA, FQGNSA. The length of the CDR3 is 14 residues. The CDR3 DNA follows: TGTGCCAGCAGACTAAGGGCCGGTCCGGGGGAGCAGTACTTC. Amino acid sequence: CASRLRAGPGEQYF. Supplemented by reference TRBV7-2 and TRBJ2-7, the full variable domain reads GAGVSQSPSNKVTEKGKDVELRCDPISGHTALYWYRQSLGQGLEFLIYFQGNSAPDKSGLPSDRFSAERTGGSVSTLTIQRTQQEDSAVYLCASRLRAGPGEQYFGPGTRLTVT.